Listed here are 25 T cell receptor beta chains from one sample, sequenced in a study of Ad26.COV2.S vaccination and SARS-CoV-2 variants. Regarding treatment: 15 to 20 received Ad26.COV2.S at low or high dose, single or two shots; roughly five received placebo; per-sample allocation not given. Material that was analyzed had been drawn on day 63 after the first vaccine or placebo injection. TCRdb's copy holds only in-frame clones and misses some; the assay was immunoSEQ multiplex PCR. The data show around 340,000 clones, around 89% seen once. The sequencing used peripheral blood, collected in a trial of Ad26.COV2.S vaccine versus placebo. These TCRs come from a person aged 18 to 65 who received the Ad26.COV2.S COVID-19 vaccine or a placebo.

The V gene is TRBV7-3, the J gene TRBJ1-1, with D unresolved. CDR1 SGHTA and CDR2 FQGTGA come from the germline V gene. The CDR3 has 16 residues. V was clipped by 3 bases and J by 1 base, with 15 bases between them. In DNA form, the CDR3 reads TGTGCCAGCAGCTTTGGTCCCCCAACGGGGAACACTGAAGCTTTCTTT. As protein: CASSFGPPTGNTEAFF.

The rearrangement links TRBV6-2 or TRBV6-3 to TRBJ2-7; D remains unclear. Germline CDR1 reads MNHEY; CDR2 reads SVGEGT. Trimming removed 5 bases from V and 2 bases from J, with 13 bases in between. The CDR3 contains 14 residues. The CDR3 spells CASSASGRPYEQYF. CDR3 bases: TGTGCCAGCAGTGCCTCAGGACGGCCCTACGAGCAGTACTTC.

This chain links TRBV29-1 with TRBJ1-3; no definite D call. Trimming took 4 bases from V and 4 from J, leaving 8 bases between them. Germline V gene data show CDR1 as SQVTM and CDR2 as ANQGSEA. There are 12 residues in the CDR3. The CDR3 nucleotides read TGCAGCGTTGGGACCGACGGAAACACCATATATTTT. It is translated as CSVGTDGNTIYF.

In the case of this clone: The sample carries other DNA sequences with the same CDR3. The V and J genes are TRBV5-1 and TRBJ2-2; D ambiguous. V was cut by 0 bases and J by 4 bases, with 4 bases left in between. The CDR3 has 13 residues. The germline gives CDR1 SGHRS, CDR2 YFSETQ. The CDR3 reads CASSLDGTGELFF. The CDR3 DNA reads TGCGCCAGCAGCTTGGATGGCACCGGGGAGCTGTTTTTT. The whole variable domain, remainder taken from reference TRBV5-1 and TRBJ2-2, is KAGVTQTPRYLIKTRGQQVTLSCSPISGHRSVSWYQQTPGQGLQFLFEYFSETQRNKGNFPGRFSGRQFSNSRSEMNVSTLELGDSALYLCASSLDGTGELFFGEGSRLTVL.

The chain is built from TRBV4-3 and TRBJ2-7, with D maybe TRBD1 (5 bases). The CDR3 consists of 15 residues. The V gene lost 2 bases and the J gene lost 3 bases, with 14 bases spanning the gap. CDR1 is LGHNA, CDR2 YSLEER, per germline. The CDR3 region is CASSQLRQPSYEQYF. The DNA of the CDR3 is TGCGCCAGCAGCCAACTGCGACAGCCAAGCTACGAGCAGTACTTC.

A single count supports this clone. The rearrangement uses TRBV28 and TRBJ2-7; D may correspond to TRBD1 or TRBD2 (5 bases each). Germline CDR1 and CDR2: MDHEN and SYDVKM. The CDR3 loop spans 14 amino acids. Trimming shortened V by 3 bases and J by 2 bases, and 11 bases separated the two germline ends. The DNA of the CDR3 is TGTGCCAGCAGTTTCGAGGGGAACGCCTACGAGCAGTACTTC. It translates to CASSFEGNAYEQYF.

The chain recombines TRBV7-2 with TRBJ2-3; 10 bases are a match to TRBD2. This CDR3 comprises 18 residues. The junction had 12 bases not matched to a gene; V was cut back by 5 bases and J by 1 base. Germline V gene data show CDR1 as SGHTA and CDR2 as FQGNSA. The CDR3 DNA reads TGTGCCAGCAGCCTCAGAGCGGGAGGGCCGAGGGGCACAGATACGCAGTATTTT. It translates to CASSLRAGGPRGTDTQYF.

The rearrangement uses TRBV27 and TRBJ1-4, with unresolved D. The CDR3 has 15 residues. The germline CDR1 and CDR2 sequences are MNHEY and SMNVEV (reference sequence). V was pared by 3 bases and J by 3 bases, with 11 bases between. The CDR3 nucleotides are TGTGCCAGCAGTTTTATAGGGCTAGCTAATGAAAAACTGTTTTTT. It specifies CASSFIGLANEKLFF. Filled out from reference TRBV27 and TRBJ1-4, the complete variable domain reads EAQVTQNPRYLITVTGKKLTVTCSQNMNHEYMSWYRQDPGLGLRQIYYSMNVEVTDKGDVPEGYKVSRKEKRNFPLILESPSPNQTSLYFCASSFIGLANEKLFFGSGTQLSVL.

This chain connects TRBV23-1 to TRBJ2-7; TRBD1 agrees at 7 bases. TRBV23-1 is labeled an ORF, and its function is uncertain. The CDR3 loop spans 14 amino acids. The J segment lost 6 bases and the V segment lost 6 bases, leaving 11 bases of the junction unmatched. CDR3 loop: CASSRQGLPGEQYF. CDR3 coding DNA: TGCGCCAGCAGCAGACAGGGCCTCCCCGGCGAGCAGTACTTC.

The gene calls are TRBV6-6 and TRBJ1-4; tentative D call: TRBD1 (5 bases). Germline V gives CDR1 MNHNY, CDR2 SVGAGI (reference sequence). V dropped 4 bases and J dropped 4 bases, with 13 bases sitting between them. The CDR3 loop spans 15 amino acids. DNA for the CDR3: TGTGCCAGCAGTTCCCCCGGCAGGGTTAATGAAAAACTGTTTTTT. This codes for CASSSPGRVNEKLFF.

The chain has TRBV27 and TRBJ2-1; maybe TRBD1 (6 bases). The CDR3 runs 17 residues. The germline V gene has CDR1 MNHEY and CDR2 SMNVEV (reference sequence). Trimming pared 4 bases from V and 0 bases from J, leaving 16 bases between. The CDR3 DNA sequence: TGTGCCAGCAGTTCGGGGACATTACTGAGCTCCTACAATGAGCAGTTCTTC. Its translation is CASSSGTLLSSYNEQFF.

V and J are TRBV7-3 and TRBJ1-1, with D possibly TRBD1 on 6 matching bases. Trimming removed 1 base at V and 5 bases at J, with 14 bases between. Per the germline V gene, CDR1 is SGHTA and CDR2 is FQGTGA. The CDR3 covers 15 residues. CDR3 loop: CASSLSGGSQTEAFF. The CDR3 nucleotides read TGTGCCAGCAGCTTAAGTGGGGGCTCGCAGACTGAAGCTTTCTTT.

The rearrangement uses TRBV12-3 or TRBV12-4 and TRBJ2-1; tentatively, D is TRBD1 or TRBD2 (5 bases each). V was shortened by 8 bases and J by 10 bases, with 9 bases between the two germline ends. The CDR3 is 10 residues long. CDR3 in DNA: TGTGCCAGCGGTGGGGGAGAGCAGTTCTTC. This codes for CASGGGEQFF.

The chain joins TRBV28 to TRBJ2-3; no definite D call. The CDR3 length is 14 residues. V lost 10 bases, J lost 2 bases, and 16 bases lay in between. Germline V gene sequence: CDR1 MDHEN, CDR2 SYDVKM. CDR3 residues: CATSRGTSTDTQYF. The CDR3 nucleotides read TGTGCCACCTCTCGAGGTACGTCCACAGATACGCAGTATTTT.

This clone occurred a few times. The CDR3 DNA sequence: TGTGCCAGCAGCTTATTTACGAGTGAAAAACTGTTTTTT. Residues: CASSLFTSEKLFF. V and J are TRBV7-9 and TRBJ1-4; no definite D call. Trimming pared 2 bases from V and 7 bases from J, leaving 8 bases between. The CDR3 is 13 residues long. Germline loops: CDR1 SEHNR, CDR2 FQNEAQ (reference sequence).

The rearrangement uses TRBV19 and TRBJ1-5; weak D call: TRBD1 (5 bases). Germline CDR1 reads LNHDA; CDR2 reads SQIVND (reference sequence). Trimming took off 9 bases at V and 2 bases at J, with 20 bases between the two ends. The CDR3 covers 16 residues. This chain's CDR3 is CASQPTGTRGNQPQHF. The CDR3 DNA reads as TGTGCCAGCCAACCGACCGGGACCCGGGGCAATCAGCCCCAGCATTTT. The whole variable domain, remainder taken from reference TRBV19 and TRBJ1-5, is DGGITQSPKYLFRKEGQNVTLSCEQNLNHDAMYWYRQDPGQGLRLIYYSQIVNDFQKGDIAEGYSVSREKKESFPLTVTSAQKNPTAFYLCASQPTGTRGNQPQHFGDGTRLSIL.

In DNA, the CDR3 is TGTGCCAGCAGCTACGGACAGGGGGCGGGGGGCAATCAGCCCCAGCATTTT. Translated, it gives CASSYGQGAGGNQPQHF. V and J are TRBV7-8 and TRBJ1-5, with 11 bases lining up with TRBD1. CDR3 size: 17 residues. Germline V lookup: CDR1 SGHVS, CDR2 FQNEAQ. With V trimmed by 4 bases and J by 2 bases, 7 bases remained unmatched.

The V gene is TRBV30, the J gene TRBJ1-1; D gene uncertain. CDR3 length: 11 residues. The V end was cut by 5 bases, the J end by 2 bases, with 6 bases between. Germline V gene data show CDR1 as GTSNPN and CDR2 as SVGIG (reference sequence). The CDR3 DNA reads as TGTGCCTGGGCGGTCAACACTGAAGCTTTCTTT. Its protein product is CAWAVNTEAFF.

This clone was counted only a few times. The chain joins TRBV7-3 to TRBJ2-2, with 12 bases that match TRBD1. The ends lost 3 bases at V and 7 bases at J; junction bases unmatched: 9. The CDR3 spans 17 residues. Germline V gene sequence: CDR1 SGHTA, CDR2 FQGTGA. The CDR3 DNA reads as TGTGCCAGCAGCTTCCTACCGGGACAGGGGGCCGGCGGGGAGCTGTTTTTT. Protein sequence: CASSFLPGQGAGGELFF.

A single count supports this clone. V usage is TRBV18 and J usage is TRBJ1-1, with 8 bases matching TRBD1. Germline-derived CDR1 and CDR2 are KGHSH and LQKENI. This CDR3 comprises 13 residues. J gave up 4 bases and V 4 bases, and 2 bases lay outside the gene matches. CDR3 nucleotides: TGTGCCAGCTCACTAGACAGGGGCACTGAAGCTTTCTTT. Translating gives CASSLDRGTEAFF.

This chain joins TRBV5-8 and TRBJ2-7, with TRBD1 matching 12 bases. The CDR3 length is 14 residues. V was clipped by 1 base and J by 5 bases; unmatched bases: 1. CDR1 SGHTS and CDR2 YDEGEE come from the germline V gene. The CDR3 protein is CASSLWDRGHEQYF. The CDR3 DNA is TGTGCCAGCAGCTTGTGGGACAGGGGGCACGAGCAGTACTTC. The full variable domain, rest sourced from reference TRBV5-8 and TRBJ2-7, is EAGVTQSPTHLIKTRGQQATLRCSPISGHTSVYWYQQALGLGLQFLLWYDEGEERNRGNFPPRFSGRQFPNYSSELNVNALELEDSALYLCASSLWDRGHEQYFGPGTRLTVT.

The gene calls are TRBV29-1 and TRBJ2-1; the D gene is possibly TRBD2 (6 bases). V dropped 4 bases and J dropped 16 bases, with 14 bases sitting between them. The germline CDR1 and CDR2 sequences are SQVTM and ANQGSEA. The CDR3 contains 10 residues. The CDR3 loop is CSVVGSSRFF. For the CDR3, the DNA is TGCAGCGTTGTCGGGAGTAGTCGATTCTTC.

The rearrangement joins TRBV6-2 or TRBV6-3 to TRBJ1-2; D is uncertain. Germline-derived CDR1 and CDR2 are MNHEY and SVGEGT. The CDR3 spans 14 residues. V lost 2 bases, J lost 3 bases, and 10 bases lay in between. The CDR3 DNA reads TGTGCCAGCAGTTACATCCCGAACGACTATGGCTACACCTTC. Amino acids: CASSYIPNDYGYTF.

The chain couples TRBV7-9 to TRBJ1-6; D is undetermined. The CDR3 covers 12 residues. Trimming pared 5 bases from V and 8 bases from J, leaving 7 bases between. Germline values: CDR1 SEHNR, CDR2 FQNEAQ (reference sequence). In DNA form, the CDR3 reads TGTGCCAGCAGCGAAGACTATTCACCCCTCCACTTT. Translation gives CASSEDYSPLHF.

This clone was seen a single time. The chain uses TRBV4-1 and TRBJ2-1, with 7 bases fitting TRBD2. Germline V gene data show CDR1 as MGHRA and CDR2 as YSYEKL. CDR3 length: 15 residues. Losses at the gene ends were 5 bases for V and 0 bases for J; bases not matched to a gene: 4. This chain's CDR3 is CASSNLAVSYNEQFF. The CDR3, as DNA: TGCGCCAGCAGCAACCTAGCGGTCTCCTACAATGAGCAGTTCTTC.